Listed here is a single TCR beta chain. The data derive from a study of blood T cell repertoires in COVID-19. Clones were sequenced by immunoSEQ multiplex PCR, and TCRdb holds only the in-frame ones, with some missing. Found here are under 200,000 clones, 85% to 90% of them singletons; the top ten hold about 6.6%. Participants had their cohort set by participant-reported clinical history. Recovered status applied to Cohort 3 donors who had two consecutive negative PCRs. It also applied to those with clearance or with symptom resolution. The source of this sequence is a woman in her forties or fifties who had recovered from COVID-19. Sequences were obtained from PBMCs or T cells enriched from blood (not recorded which).

The CDR3 nucleotides read TGTGCCTGGAGTAGGGACAGCCTAAATCAGCCCCAGCATTTT. Its translation: CAWSRDSLNQPQHF. The chain carries TRBV30 and TRBJ1-5; 7 nucleotides line up with TRBD1. In germline, CDR1 is GTSNPN, CDR2 SVGIG (reference sequence). The CDR3 is made up of 14 amino acids. J lost 4 bases, V lost 2 bases, and 5 bases had no gene match.